What follows are 14 T cell receptor beta chains derived from one specimen sequenced in a study of T cell responses to AZD1222 COVID-19 vaccine. Sequenced by immunoSEQ multiplex PCR; TCRdb stores in-frame clones only, minus some. The sample includes 60,000 to 95,000 clones, around 90% of them seen just once. The sample in question was peripheral blood, obtained 28 days after the second AZD1222 dose. These TCRs come from an adult who received the AZD1222 COVID-19 vaccine.

The V gene is TRBV5-4, the J gene TRBJ1-2; D might be TRBD1 (6 bases). Trimming left V 4 bases short and J 0 bases short, with 10 bases between. Germline lookup yields CDR1 SGHNT and CDR2 YYREEE (reference sequence). CDR3 length: 14 amino acids. CDR3 in DNA: TGTGCCAGCAGCGTCCGGGGGCCTAACTATGGCTACACCTTC. Translating gives CASSVRGPNYGYTF.

In this sample, this clone turned up a few times. The CDR3: CASSEGEQYF. Written as DNA, the CDR3 is TGTGCCAGCAGTGAAGGCGAGCAGTACTTC. The chain combines TRBV2 with TRBJ2-7; D remains ambiguous. The CDR3 spans 10 residues. Trimming took 1 base from V and 6 from J, leaving 1 base between them. Looked up from germline, CDR1 is SNHLY and CDR2 is FYNNEI.

This sequence joins TRBV5-1 and TRBJ2-3, with no clear D. The V gene's germline CDR1 is SGHRS and CDR2 YFSETQ. The CDR3 runs to 15 residues. V was shortened by 0 bases and J by 0 bases, with 8 bases between the two germline ends. CDR3 protein: CASSLDSVSTDTQYF. For the CDR3, the DNA is TGCGCCAGCAGCTTGGACAGTGTCAGCACAGATACGCAGTATTTT.

This rearrangement joins TRBV30 to TRBJ1-2; 8 bases are a match to TRBD1. V lost 1 base, J lost 7 bases, and 11 bases stayed unmatched. The CDR3 has 15 amino acids. The germline gives CDR1 GTSNPN, CDR2 SVGIG (reference sequence). DNA of the CDR3: TGTGCCTGGAGTGCTTTAGGGCAGGGGGCTTTTGGCTACACCTTC. Its translation is CAWSALGQGAFGYTF.

Points on this clone: A clone one base away is much larger, so this may be a read error. Within the sample, other DNA sequences also encode this same CDR3. The chain joins TRBV7-2 to TRBJ2-3; possible D gene TRBD2, 5 bases. V was cut by 0 bases and J by 1 base, with 5 bases left in between. This CDR3 is built from 14 residues. Per germline, CDR1 SGHTA and CDR2 FQGNSA. CDR3 loop: CASSLARGTDTQYF. Written as DNA, the CDR3 is TGTGCCAGCAGCTTAGCGCGGGGCACAGATACGCAGTATTTT.

This clone was found a few times. V is TRBV21-1 and J is TRBJ1-1. TRBV21-1 is a pseudogene. This CDR3 region has 15 residues. CDR3 DNA: TGTGCCAGCTCAAAAGGACTGTTAATGAACACTGAAGCTTTCTTT. This translates into CASSKGLLMNTEAFF.

V is TRBV2 and J is TRBJ2-3; no definite D call. V lost 7 bases and J 5 bases, leaving 16 bases between the germline ends. This CDR3 has 14 residues. Germline V gene lookup returns CDR1 SNHLY and CDR2 FYNNEI. The CDR3 loop reads CASISGLPRDTQYF. The CDR3, as DNA: TGTGCCAGCATCTCAGGCCTACCTCGAGATACGCAGTATTTT.

Written as DNA, the CDR3 is TGTGCCACCAGCAGGCGGAGGATAACAGAGACCCAGTACTTC. It codes for CATSRRRITETQYF. This rearrangement joins TRBV15 to TRBJ2-5, with D possibly matching TRBD2 (5 bases). The V gene's germline CDR1 is LNHNV and CDR2 YYDKDF (reference sequence). Trimming took off 3 bases at V and 4 bases at J, with 12 bases between the two ends. This CDR3 comprises 14 residues.

This clone was observed a handful of times. The chain links TRBV7-9 to TRBJ1-1, with D uncertain. Germline-derived CDR1 and CDR2 are SEHNR and FQNEAQ (reference sequence). Trimming removed 4 bases at V and 5 bases at J, with 11 bases between. This CDR3 region has 13 residues. The CDR3 DNA reads as TGTGCCAGCAGCTCAGAGAAAGAGACTGAAGCTTTCTTT. Its protein product is CASSSEKETEAFF.

V gene TRBV7-9 combines with J gene TRBJ2-5; tentative D call: TRBD1 (9 bases). The CDR3 runs to 16 residues. Germline V gene sequence: CDR1 SEHNR, CDR2 FQNEAQ (reference sequence). The V end was cut by 5 bases, the J end by 4 bases, with 20 bases between. CDR3 in DNA: TGTGCCAGCAGCCGGGAGGGACAGGGTTGGGGAGAGACCCAGTACTTC. This encodes CASSREGQGWGETQYF.

The V call is TRBV28, the J call TRBJ1-5, with no clear D. CDR1 MDHEN and CDR2 SYDVKM come from the germline V gene. This CDR3 comprises 14 residues. V lost 3 bases and J 8 bases, leaving 14 bases between the germline ends. The chain's CDR3 is CASSLRTGYKPQHF. The CDR3 DNA reads as TGTGCCAGCAGTTTGAGGACCGGTTATAAGCCCCAGCATTTT.

The chain carries TRBV30 and TRBJ1-4; no clear D. V lost 3 bases to trimming and J lost 4 bases, with 12 bases between them. The germline gives CDR1 GTSNPN, CDR2 SVGIG (reference sequence). The length of the CDR3 is 14 residues. The CDR3 region has the DNA TGTGCCTGGAGCCAACCGGGCTATAATGAAAAACTGTTTTTT. Amino acids: CAWSQPGYNEKLFF.

The gene calls are TRBV2 and TRBJ1-1; TRBD1 is a possible D gene (6 bases). The length of the CDR3 is 16 residues. V was pared by 6 bases and J by 4 bases, with 21 bases between. Germline CDR1 reads SNHLY; CDR2 reads FYNNEI. The CDR3 DNA follows: TGTGCCAGCAGCGTAGTTGGGGGGCGCTTGGGCACTGAAGCTTTCTTT. Translated, it gives CASSVVGGRLGTEAFF.

This clone occurred once. V and J are TRBV7-9 and TRBJ1-5, with D possibly TRBD1 on 5 matching bases. This CDR3 has 15 residues. The V end was cut by 5 bases, the J end by 3 bases, with 14 bases between. Looked up from germline, CDR1 is SEHNR and CDR2 is FQNEAQ (reference sequence). CDR3 in DNA: TGTGCCAGCAGCGCGGGGACGGCCGACAATCAGCCCCAGCATTTT. This translates into CASSAGTADNQPQHF.